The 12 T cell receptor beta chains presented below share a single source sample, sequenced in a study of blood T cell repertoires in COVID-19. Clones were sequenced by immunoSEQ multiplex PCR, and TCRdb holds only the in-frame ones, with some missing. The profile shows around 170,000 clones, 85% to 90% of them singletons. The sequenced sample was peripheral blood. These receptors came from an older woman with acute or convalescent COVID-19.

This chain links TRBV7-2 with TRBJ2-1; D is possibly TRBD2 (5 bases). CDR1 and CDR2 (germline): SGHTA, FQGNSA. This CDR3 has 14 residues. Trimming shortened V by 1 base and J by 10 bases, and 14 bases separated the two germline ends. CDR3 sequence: CASSLGGRRKEQFF. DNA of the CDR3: TGTGCCAGCAGCTTAGGAGGACGGAGGAAGGAGCAGTTCTTC. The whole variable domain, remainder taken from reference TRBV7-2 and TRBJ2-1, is GAGVSQSPSNKVTEKGKDVELRCDPISGHTALYWYRQSLGQGLEFLIYFQGNSAPDKSGLPSDRFSAERTGGSVSTLTIQRTQQEDSAVYLCASSLGGRRKEQFFGPGTRLTVL.

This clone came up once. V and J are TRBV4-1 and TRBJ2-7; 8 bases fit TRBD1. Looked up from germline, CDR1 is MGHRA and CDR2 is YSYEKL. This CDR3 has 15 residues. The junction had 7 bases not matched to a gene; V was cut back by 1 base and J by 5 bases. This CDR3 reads CASSQVGQGLNEQYF. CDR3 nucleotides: TGCGCCAGCAGCCAAGTCGGACAGGGTTTAAACGAGCAGTACTTC.

Here the CDR3 reads CASSVSGGQGATDTQYF. CDR3 nucleotide sequence: TGTGCCAGCAGCGTCTCGGGAGGACAGGGAGCCACAGATACGCAGTATTTT. The chain is built from TRBV9 and TRBJ2-3, with D possibly matching TRBD1 (8 bases). V gave up 2 bases and J gave up 2 bases, with 18 bases separating them. Germline V lookup: CDR1 SGDLS, CDR2 YYNGEE. The CDR3 runs 17 residues.

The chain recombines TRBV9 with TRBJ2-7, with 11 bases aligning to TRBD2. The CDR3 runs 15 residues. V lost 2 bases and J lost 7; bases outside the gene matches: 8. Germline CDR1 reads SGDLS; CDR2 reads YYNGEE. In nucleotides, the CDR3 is TGTGCCAGCAGCGTTAGCGGGAGGGCCTCCGAGGAGCAGTACTTC. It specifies CASSVSGRASEEQYF.

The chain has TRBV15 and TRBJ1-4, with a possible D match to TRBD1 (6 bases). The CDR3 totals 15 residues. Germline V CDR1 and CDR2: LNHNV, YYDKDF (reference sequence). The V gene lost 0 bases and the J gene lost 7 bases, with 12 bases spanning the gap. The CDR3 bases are TGTGCCACCAGCAGAGACAACAGGGCGGGTGAAAAACTGTTTTTT. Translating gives CATSRDNRAGEKLFF.

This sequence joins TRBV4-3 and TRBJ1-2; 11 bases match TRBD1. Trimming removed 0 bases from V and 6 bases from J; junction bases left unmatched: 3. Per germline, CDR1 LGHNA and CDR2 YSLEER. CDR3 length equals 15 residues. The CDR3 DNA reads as TGCGCCAGCAGCCAAGACAGGACAGGGGGCGATGGCTACACCTTC. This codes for CASSQDRTGGDGYTF.

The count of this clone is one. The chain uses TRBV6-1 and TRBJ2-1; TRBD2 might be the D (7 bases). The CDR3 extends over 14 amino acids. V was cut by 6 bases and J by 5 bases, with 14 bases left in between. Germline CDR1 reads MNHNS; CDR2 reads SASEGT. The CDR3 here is CASRTPGGHNEQFF. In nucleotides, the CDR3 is TGTGCCAGCAGGACCCCCGGGGGGCACAATGAGCAGTTCTTC.

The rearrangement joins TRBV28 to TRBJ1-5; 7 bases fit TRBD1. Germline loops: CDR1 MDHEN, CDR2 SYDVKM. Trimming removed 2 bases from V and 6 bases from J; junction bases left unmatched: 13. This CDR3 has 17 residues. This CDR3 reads CASSLRGGTVRFQPQHF. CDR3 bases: TGTGCCAGCAGTTTAAGGGGCGGGACAGTACGCTTTCAGCCCCAGCATTTT.

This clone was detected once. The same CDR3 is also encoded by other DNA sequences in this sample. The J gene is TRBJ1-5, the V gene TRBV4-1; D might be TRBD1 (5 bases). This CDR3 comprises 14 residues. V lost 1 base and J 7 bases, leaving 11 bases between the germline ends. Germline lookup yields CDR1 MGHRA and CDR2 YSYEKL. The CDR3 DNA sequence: TGCGCCAGCAGCCAAGGGAGGGGTGGACAGCCCCAGCATTTT. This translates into CASSQGRGGQPQHF.

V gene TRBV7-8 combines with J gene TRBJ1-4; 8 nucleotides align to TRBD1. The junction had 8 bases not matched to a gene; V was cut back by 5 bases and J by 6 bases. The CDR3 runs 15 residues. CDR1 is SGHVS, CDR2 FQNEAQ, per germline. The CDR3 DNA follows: TGTGCCAGCAGCGGCCCTGCAGGGGGCCATGAAAAACTGTTTTTT. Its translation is CASSGPAGGHEKLFF.

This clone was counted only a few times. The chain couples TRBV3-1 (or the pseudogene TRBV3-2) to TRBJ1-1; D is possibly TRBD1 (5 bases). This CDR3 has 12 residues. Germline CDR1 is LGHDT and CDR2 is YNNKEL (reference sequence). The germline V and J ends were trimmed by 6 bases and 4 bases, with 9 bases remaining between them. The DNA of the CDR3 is TGTGCCAGCAGTCGCGGGGGCACTGAAGCTTTCTTT. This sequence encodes CASSRGGTEAFF.

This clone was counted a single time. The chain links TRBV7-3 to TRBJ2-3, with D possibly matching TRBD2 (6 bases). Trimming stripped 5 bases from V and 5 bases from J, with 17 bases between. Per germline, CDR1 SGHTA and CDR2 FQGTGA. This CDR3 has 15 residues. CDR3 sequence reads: CASSLPPGSGDTQYF. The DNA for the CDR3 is TGTGCCAGCAGCCTCCCTCCCGGGAGCGGAGATACGCAGTATTTT.